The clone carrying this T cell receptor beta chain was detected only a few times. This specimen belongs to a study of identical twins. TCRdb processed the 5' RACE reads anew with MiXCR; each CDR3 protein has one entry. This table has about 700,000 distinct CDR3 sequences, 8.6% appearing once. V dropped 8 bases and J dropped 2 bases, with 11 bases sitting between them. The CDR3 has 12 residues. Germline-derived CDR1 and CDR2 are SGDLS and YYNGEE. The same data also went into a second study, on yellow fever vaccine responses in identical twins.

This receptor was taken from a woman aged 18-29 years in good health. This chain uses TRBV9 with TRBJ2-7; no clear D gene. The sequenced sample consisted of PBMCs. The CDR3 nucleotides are TGTGCCAGTACATACACCGCCTACGAGCAGTACTTC. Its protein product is CASTYTAYEQYF.